These 12 T cell receptor beta chains originate from one sample sequenced in a study of blood T cell repertoires in COVID-19. Sequencing used immunoSEQ multiplex PCR; TCRdb keeps in-frame clones, though not all of them. Of some 150,000 clones in the sample, about 89% were seen once. Sequencing was carried out using peripheral blood. The receptors shown here come from a man between 70 and 80 years old with acute or convalescent COVID-19.

The V and J genes are TRBV9 and TRBJ1-1, with a possible D match to TRBD1 (6 bases). Trimming took 4 bases from V and 3 from J, leaving 22 bases between them. From germline, CDR1 is SGDLS and CDR2 YYNGEE. This CDR3 is built from 17 residues. The CDR3 coding sequence is TGTGCCAGCAGCCCCGAGGACAGTGCCCTCCAGGACACTGAAGCTTTCTTT. It specifies CASSPEDSALQDTEAFF.

This sequence joins TRBV28 and TRBJ2-2; maybe TRBD1 (5 bases). The ends were cut back, 7 bases at V and 7 bases at J, with 10 bases in the middle. Looked up from germline, CDR1 is MDHEN and CDR2 is SYDVKM. The CDR3 contains 12 residues. The CDR3 bases are TGTGCCAGCACCAGGGTGGGCGGGGAGCTGTTTTTT. Protein product: CASTRVGGELFF.

The rearrangement joins TRBV10-1 to TRBJ2-5; possibly TRBD2 for D (6 bases). The CDR3 is made up of 14 amino acids. Germline V lookup: CDR1 WNHNN, CDR2 SYGVQD (reference sequence). Trimming left V 5 bases short and J 2 bases short, with 12 bases between. The CDR3, as DNA: TGCGCCAGCAGTCAGACGGGAGAGCAAGAGACCCAGTACTTC. It is translated as CASSQTGEQETQYF.

This clone was found once. V usage is TRBV25-1 and J usage is TRBJ2-1; the match to TRBD1 covers 9 bases. V gave up 3 bases and J gave up 7 bases; unmatched junction bases: 10. Per the germline V gene, CDR1 is MGHDK and CDR2 is SYGVNS. This CDR3 region has 16 residues. As DNA, the CDR3 is TGTGCCAGCAGTGACCCCGGGACAGGGATAGTAAATGAGCAGTTCTTC. Its protein product is CASSDPGTGIVNEQFF.

The V and J genes are TRBV7-6 and TRBJ1-5; D not resolved. This CDR3 is 13 amino acids long. Per the germline V gene, CDR1 is SGHVS and CDR2 is FNYEAQ. The V end was cut by 2 bases, the J end by 5 bases, with 7 bases between. The CDR3 DNA sequence: TGTGCCAGCAGCTTAAGGGAGGATCAGCCCCAGCATTTT. It encodes CASSLREDQPQHF.

V gene TRBV28 combines with J gene TRBJ1-2, with 8 bases lining up with TRBD1. CDR1 is MDHEN and CDR2 is SYDVKM in the germline V gene. The CDR3 is made up of 14 amino acids. Trimming at V came to 4 bases and at J to 8 bases, leaving 9 bases not matched to a gene. CDR3 sequence (DNA): TGTGCCAGCAGTTCCTCAGGGGGCGCGGCCGGCTACACCTTC. Translation: CASSSSGGAAGYTF.

This sequence joins TRBV5-1 and TRBJ1-4, with a possible D match to TRBD1 (5 bases). Trimming took off 4 bases at V and 3 bases at J, with 13 bases between the two ends. CDR1 is SGHRS, CDR2 YFSETQ, per germline. CDR3 length: 15 residues. The CDR3: CASSLPTASNEKLFF. The CDR3 coding sequence is TGCGCCAGCAGCCTCCCGACAGCCTCTAATGAAAAACTGTTTTTT. Full variable domain (outside the CDR3, taken from reference TRBV5-1 and TRBJ1-4): KAGVTQTPRYLIKTRGQQVTLSCSPISGHRSVSWYQQTPGQGLQFLFEYFSETQRNKGNFPGRFSGRQFSNSRSEMNVSTLELGDSALYLCASSLPTASNEKLFFGSGTQLSVL.

The V and J genes are TRBV24-1 and TRBJ2-5; tentative D call: TRBD1 (5 bases). Germline CDR1 reads KGHDR; CDR2 reads SFDVKD. Trimming stripped 3 bases from V and 1 base from J, with 8 bases between. The CDR3 consists of 14 residues. Written as DNA, the CDR3 is TGTGCCACCAGTGATCCTGACAGCCAAGAGACCCAGTACTTC. Translated, it gives CATSDPDSQETQYF.

The chain links TRBV19 to TRBJ2-1, with 9 nucleotides matching TRBD2. J was trimmed by 4 bases and V by 7 bases; bases with no gene match: 11. Germline V gives CDR1 LNHDA, CDR2 SQIVND (reference sequence). This CDR3 has 16 amino acids. The CDR3 region is CASTQVGAGGYNEQFF. DNA of the CDR3: TGTGCCAGTACCCAAGTAGGAGCGGGGGGATACAATGAGCAGTTCTTC.

CDR3 DNA sequence: TGCGCCAGCAGCCAGGGGGGGAGGAACACTGAAGCTTTCTTT. Its protein is CASSQGGRNTEAFF. This chain connects TRBV4-3 to TRBJ1-1; TRBD1 is a possible D gene (5 bases). The V end lost 3 bases, the J end lost 1 base, and 9 bases lay between the germline ends. The germline V gene has CDR1 LGHNA and CDR2 YSLEER. CDR3 length equals 14 residues.

The chain has TRBV5-6 and TRBJ1-5, with a possible D match to TRBD1 (6 bases). CDR1 is SGHDT, CDR2 YYEEEE, per germline. The CDR3 extends over 14 amino acids. Between the trimmed V and J ends, which lost 4 bases and 5 bases, there was a span of 13 bases. The DNA for the CDR3 is TGTGCCAGCAGCCCCCGGTGGGGGCATCAGCCCCAGCATTTT. It codes for CASSPRWGHQPQHF.

This rearrangement joins TRBV19 to TRBJ2-4; 7 bases fit TRBD2. The CDR3 consists of 14 residues. The germline V gene encodes CDR1 LNHDA and CDR2 SQIVND (reference sequence). Germline trimming cut 3 bases from V and 7 bases from J; bases unmatched to any gene: 6. The CDR3 spells CASSIRGRDNIQYF. The DNA of the CDR3 is TGTGCCAGTAGTATCCGAGGGAGGGATAACATTCAGTACTTC.